This TCR beta chain was identified in a study of shared clonotypes between healthy human individuals. Study-wide results and limits: Non-shared clonotypes showed lower generation probabilities than clonotypes common to all four donors.

It was approximately 0.2 ug DNA, 25,000 to 35,000 T cell genomes, that sorted-subset replicate PCRs used. Repertoires were generated with immunoSEQ multiplex PCR, while TCRdb's copy carries only in-frame clones and drops some. The sample contains some 1,600,000 clones, around 98% of which appear only once. CDR1 and CDR2 from the germline V gene are MNHNS and SASEGT. After removal of 4 bases from V and 5 bases from J, the junction contained 5 bases not matched to a gene. This CDR3 is 16 amino acids long. The CD4+ fraction was divided into a CD45RA+ naive subset and a CD45RA-negative memory subset. A remark on this clone: Its specificity is not known.

The specimen was naive CD4+ T cells sorted from blood. The subset: CD45RA+ positively selected. The chain recombines TRBV6-1 with TRBJ2-5; 15 nucleotides line up with TRBD2. This TCR derives from a young man in good health. The CDR3 loop reads CASSGRTSGRGETQYF. CDR3 nucleotide sequence: TGTGCCAGCAGTGGACGGACTAGCGGGAGGGGGGAGACCCAGTACTTC.